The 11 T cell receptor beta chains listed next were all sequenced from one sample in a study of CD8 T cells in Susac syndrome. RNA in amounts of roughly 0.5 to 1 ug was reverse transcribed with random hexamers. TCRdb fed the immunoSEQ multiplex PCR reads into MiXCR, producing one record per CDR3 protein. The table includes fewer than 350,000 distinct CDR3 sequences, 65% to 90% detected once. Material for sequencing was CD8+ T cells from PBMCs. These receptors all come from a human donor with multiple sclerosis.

CDR3 loop: CASSYGASGRVETQYF. As DNA, the CDR3 is TGTGCCAGCAGTTACGGCGCTAGCGGGAGGGTAGAGACCCAGTACTTC. This rearrangement joins TRBV6-5 to TRBJ2-5; 12 positions match TRBD2. The V and J ends lost 2 bases and 4 bases, in that order; junction bases with no gene match: 5. The CDR3 runs 16 residues. Per germline, CDR1 MNHEY and CDR2 SVGAGI.

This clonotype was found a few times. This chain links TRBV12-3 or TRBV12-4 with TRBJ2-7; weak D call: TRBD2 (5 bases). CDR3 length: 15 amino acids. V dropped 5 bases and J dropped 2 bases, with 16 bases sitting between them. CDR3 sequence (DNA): TGTGCCAGCAGTAGCCCCGTTAGCGTGGCCTACGAGCAGTACTTC. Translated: CASSSPVSVAYEQYF.

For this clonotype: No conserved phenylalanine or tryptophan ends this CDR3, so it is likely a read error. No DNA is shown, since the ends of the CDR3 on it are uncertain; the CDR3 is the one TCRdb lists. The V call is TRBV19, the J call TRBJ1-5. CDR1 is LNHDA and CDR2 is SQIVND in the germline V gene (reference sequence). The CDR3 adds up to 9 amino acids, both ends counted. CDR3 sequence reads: CASSDMEGL.

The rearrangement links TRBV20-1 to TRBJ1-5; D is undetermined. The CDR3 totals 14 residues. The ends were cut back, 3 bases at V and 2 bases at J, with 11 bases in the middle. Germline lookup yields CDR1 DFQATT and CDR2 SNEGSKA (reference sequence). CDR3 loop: CSASPGKGNQPQHF. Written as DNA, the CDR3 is TGCAGTGCTAGTCCGGGAAAGGGCAATCAGCCCCAGCATTTT.

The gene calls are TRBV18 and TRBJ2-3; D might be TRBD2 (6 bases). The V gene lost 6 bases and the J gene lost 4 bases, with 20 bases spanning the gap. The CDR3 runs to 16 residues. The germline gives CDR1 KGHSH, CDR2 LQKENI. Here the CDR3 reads CASSPPRSGVPDTQYF. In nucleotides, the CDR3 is TGTGCCAGCTCCCCCCCCAGATCGGGGGTCCCAGATACGCAGTATTTT.

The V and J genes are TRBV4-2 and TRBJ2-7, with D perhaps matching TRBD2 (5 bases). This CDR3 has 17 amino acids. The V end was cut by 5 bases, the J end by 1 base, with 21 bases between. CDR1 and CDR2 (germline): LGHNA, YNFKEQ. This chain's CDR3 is CASSSEAREWGSYEQYF. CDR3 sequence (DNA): TGTGCCAGCAGCTCCGAGGCGAGGGAGTGGGGTTCCTACGAGCAGTACTTC.

Written as DNA, the CDR3 is TGCGCCAGCAGCTTGGGGCCCCTCCACGAGCAGTACTTC. It yields the protein CASSLGPLHEQYF. The genes are TRBV5-1 and TRBJ2-7; D ambiguous. Germline CDR1 SGHRS, CDR2 YFSETQ. CDR3 size: 13 residues. V was clipped by 0 bases and J by 5 bases, with 9 bases between them.

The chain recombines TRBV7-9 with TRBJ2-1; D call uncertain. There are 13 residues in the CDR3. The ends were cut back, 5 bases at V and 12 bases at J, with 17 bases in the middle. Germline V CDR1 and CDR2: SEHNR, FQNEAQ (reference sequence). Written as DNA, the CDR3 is TGTGCCAGCAGCCACCCTCTAAGGCACGGGCAGTTCTTC. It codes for CASSHPLRHGQFF.

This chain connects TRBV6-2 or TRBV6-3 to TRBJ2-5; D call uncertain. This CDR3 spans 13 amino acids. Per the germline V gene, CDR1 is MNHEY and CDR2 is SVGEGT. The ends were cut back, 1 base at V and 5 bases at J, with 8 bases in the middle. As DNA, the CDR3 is TGTGCCAGCAGTTACTTCCCCTCGGAGACCCAGTACTTC. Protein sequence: CASSYFPSETQYF.

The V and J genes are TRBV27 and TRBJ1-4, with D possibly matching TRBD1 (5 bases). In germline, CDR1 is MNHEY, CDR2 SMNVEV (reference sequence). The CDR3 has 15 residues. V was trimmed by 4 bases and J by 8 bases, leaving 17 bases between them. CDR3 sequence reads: CASSSSSGAREKLFF. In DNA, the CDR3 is TGTGCCAGCAGTTCTTCCTCTGGGGCTCGAGAAAAACTGTTTTTT. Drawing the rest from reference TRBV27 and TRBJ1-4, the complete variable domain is EAQVTQNPRYLITVTGKKLTVTCSQNMNHEYMSWYRQDPGLGLRQIYYSMNVEVTDKGDVPEGYKVSRKEKRNFPLILESPSPNQTSLYFCASSSSSGAREKLFFGSGTQLSVL.

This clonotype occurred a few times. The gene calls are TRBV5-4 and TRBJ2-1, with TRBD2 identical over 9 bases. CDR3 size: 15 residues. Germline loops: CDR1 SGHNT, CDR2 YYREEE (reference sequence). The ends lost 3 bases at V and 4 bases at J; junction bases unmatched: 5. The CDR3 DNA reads TGTGCCAGCAGCTACACTAGCGGGTCATACAATGAGCAGTTCTTC. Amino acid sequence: CASSYTSGSYNEQFF.